The 24 T cell receptor beta chains reported below all come from one sample, sequenced in a study of blood T cell repertoires in COVID-19. Sequencing was performed with immunoSEQ multiplex PCR; in TCRdb, only in-frame clones are kept and a portion is missing. The table has around 93,000 clones, just under 90% seen once. The sequencing sample was made of peripheral blood. The receptors were gathered from a human donor in a cohort sampled during active COVID-19.

This chain joins TRBV28 and TRBJ1-4, with TRBD1 identical over 7 bases. CDR1 is MDHEN, CDR2 SYDVKM, per germline. V lost 1 base and J lost 6; bases outside the gene matches: 2. This CDR3 region has 14 residues. The CDR3 nucleotides are TGTGCCAGCAGTTTATATCAGGGGGATGAAAAACTGTTTTTT. It is translated as CASSLYQGDEKLFF.

CDR3 in DNA: TGTGCCAGCAGTACGGGACAGGGGGCCCACGAGCAGTACTTC. Amino acid sequence: CASSTGQGAHEQYF. This chain uses TRBV6-6 with TRBJ2-7, with 12 positions matching TRBD1. The CDR3 consists of 14 residues. Germline CDR1 and CDR2: MNHNY and SVGAGI (reference sequence). J gave up 5 bases and V 5 bases, and 4 bases lay outside the gene matches.

This sequence joins TRBV5-6 and TRBJ1-4, with 8 bases lining up with TRBD1. The length of the CDR3 is 17 residues. CDR1 SGHDT and CDR2 YYEEEE come from the germline V gene. The V gene end was trimmed by 2 bases and the J gene end by 0 bases; junction bases not matched to a gene: 6. The CDR3 DNA is TGTGCCAGCAGCTTACCCCTGACAGGGGCAACTAATGAAAAACTGTTTTTT. Encoded protein: CASSLPLTGATNEKLFF.

The J gene is TRBJ1-4, the V gene TRBV28, with D uncertain. Trimming removed 11 bases from V and 5 bases from J, with 9 bases in between. Germline CDR1 and CDR2: MDHEN and SYDVKM. There are 11 residues in the CDR3. The CDR3 nucleotides read TGTGCCGTGGAGGAAAATGAAAAACTGTTTTTT. It encodes CAVEENEKLFF. Combining the CDR3 with reference TRBV28 and TRBJ1-4 gives the whole variable domain DVKVTQSSRYLVKRTGEKVFLECVQDMDHENMFWYRQDPGLGLRLIYFSYDVKMKEKGDIPEGYSVSREKKERFSLILESASTNQTSMYLCAVEENEKLFFGSGTQLSVL.

The V and J genes are TRBV25-1 and TRBJ1-5; no clear D. The CDR3 loop spans 14 amino acids. V was trimmed by 8 bases and J by 8 bases, leaving 19 bases between them. Germline CDR1 reads MGHDK; CDR2 reads SYGVNS. The CDR3 region is CASADIKNKEPQHF. CDR3 in DNA: TGTGCCAGCGCTGACATCAAAAATAAGGAGCCCCAGCATTTT.

The chain links TRBV10-3 to TRBJ1-2; TRBD1 matches at 7 bases. Trimming removed 0 bases from V and 2 bases from J; junction bases left unmatched: 12. From germline, CDR1 is ENHRY and CDR2 SYGVKD. CDR3 length: 18 amino acids. CDR3 residues: CAISESILGTAPNYGYTF. CDR3 nucleotides: TGTGCCATCAGTGAGTCGATCTTGGGGACAGCACCAAACTATGGCTACACCTTC.

The chain recombines TRBV2 with TRBJ2-7; tentative D call: TRBD2 (6 bases). V lost 1 base to trimming and J lost 2 bases, with 12 bases between them. Germline V gene lookup returns CDR1 SNHLY and CDR2 FYNNEI. The CDR3 has 15 residues. The CDR3 DNA is TGTGCCAGCAGTGAAGGTCCGGGAGAGACCTACGAGCAGTACTTC. Residues: CASSEGPGETYEQYF.

The genes are TRBV28 and TRBJ2-1, with 7 positions matching TRBD1. Trimming at V came to 2 bases and at J to 3 bases, leaving 13 bases not matched to a gene. The germline CDR1 and CDR2 sequences are MDHEN and SYDVKM. The CDR3 has 18 residues. CDR3 DNA sequence: TGTGCCAGCAGTTTAACCCCCACAGGGGAATATTTCTACAATGAGCAGTTCTTC. Translating it yields CASSLTPTGEYFYNEQFF.

V usage is TRBV19 and J usage is TRBJ2-2; D is perhaps TRBD2 (5 bases). V was pared by 10 bases and J by 5 bases, with 20 bases between. Germline CDR1 LNHDA, CDR2 SQIVND (reference sequence). The CDR3 extends over 15 amino acids. The CDR3: CATLSRAGATGELFF. CDR3 coding DNA: TGTGCCACCCTATCGCGGGCGGGTGCTACCGGGGAGCTGTTTTTT.

This clone turned up a few times. The V gene is TRBV7-9, the J gene TRBJ2-1; D gene unclear. The germline V and J ends were trimmed by 6 bases and 0 bases, with 18 bases remaining between them. The CDR3 covers 17 residues. Germline CDR1 reads SEHNR; CDR2 reads FQNEAQ (reference sequence). CDR3 region: CASSSTSHTDSYNEQFF. CDR3 bases: TGTGCCAGCAGTTCGACGTCCCACACAGACTCCTACAATGAGCAGTTCTTC.

This chain connects TRBV10-3 to TRBJ1-6; 10 bases match TRBD1. Trimming cost V 3 bases and J 10 bases; bases outside gene matches: 6. Germline V gene sequence: CDR1 ENHRY, CDR2 SYGVKD. CDR3 length equals 15 residues. The CDR3 bases are TGTGCCATCAGTGAAGGGGACAGGGGAGGGTCACCCCTCCACTTT. The encoded protein is CAISEGDRGGSPLHF.

This clone was seen a handful of times. V gene TRBV7-9 combines with J gene TRBJ2-7; D may be TRBD2 (7 bases). This CDR3 comprises 14 residues. CDR1 and CDR2 (germline): SEHNR, FQNEAQ (reference sequence). The V gene lost 0 bases and the J gene lost 4 bases, with 10 bases spanning the gap. CDR3 protein: CASSLAGGLYEQYF. The CDR3 nucleotides read TGTGCCAGCAGCTTAGCGGGGGGGCTTTACGAGCAGTACTTC.

The chain recombines TRBV13 with TRBJ2-3; TRBD2 matches 8 bases. J lost 2 bases, V lost 1 base, and 14 bases had no gene match. Looked up from germline, CDR1 is PRHDT and CDR2 is FYEKMQ (reference sequence). The CDR3 loop spans 19 amino acids. This CDR3 is CASSLASFGAGEVTDTQYF. CDR3 in DNA: TGTGCCAGCAGCTTAGCATCATTTGGAGCGGGAGAGGTCACAGATACGCAGTATTTT.

This rearrangement joins TRBV5-1 to TRBJ2-5, with TRBD1 matching over 8 bases. CDR1 and CDR2 from the germline V gene are SGHRS and YFSETQ. The CDR3 runs 17 residues. Losses at the gene ends were 0 bases for V and 9 bases for J; bases not matched to a gene: 16. The CDR3 loop reads CASSLGQGAPLRWPQYF. CDR3 nucleotide sequence: TGCGCCAGCAGCTTGGGGCAGGGGGCACCCCTTCGGTGGCCCCAGTACTTC. The full variable domain, its missing parts supplied by reference TRBV5-1 and TRBJ2-5, is KAGVTQTPRYLIKTRGQQVTLSCSPISGHRSVSWYQQTPGQGLQFLFEYFSETQRNKGNFPGRFSGRQFSNSRSEMNVSTLELGDSALYLCASSLGQGAPLRWPQYFGPGTRLLVL.

This clone showed up just a few times. The chain has TRBV21-1 and TRBJ2-2; the table assigns TRBD2, which was not confirmed against the DNA. TRBV21-1 is a listed pseudogene. CDR3 size: 18 residues. The CDR3 reads CASSKGTSGVRDTGELFF. The CDR3 nucleotides are TGTGCCAGCAGCAAGGGGACTAGCGGGGTCAGGGACACCGGGGAGCTGTTTTTT.

V usage is TRBV21-1 and J usage is TRBJ2-1; the table's D call TRBD2 went unverified against the DNA. TRBV21-1 is termed a pseudogene. The CDR3 loop spans 13 amino acids. This CDR3 is CARRTGTSNEQFF. CDR3 DNA: TGTGCCAGACGGACCGGGACTAGCAATGAGCAGTTCTTC.

The chain has TRBV5-1 and TRBJ2-2, with 7 bases aligning to TRBD1. Germline CDR1 SGHRS, CDR2 YFSETQ. The CDR3 spans 15 residues. V trimming: 0 bases; J trimming: 5 bases; junction bases outside the gene matches: 4. CDR3 DNA: TGCGCCAGCAGCTTGGGGGACAGAGAGACCGGGGAGCTGTTTTTT. Protein product: CASSLGDRETGELFF.

This clone was observed a handful of times. The V gene is TRBV6-5, the J gene TRBJ1-5; tentatively, D is TRBD1 (6 bases). Trimming took off 0 bases at V and 5 bases at J, with 11 bases between the two ends. CDR3 length equals 15 residues. Germline CDR1 is MNHEY and CDR2 is SVGAGI. The CDR3 coding sequence is TGTGCCAGCAGTTACTCCGCCAGGGGAGATCAGCCCCAGCATTTT. Its translation is CASSYSARGDQPQHF.

The chain couples TRBV12-3 or TRBV12-4 to TRBJ1-6; D uncertain. The CDR3 runs 12 residues. V was pared by 3 bases and J by 7 bases, with 4 bases between. The DNA of the CDR3 is TGTGCCAGCAGTTTCACAAATTCACCCCTCCACTTT. Translating gives CASSFTNSPLHF.

V usage is TRBV28 and J usage is TRBJ1-6; no firm D call. Germline V gene lookup returns CDR1 MDHEN and CDR2 SYDVKM. The V end lost 2 bases, the J end lost 8 bases, and 13 bases lay between the germline ends. The CDR3 runs 15 residues. The CDR3 region is CASSLVSTGDSPLHF. In nucleotides, the CDR3 is TGTGCCAGCAGTTTAGTCTCTACCGGGGATTCACCCCTCCACTTT.

This chain joins TRBV3-1 (or the pseudogene TRBV3-2) and TRBJ2-2; no clear D. The V gene's germline CDR1 is LGHDT and CDR2 YNNKEL (reference sequence). There are 14 residues in the CDR3. V was clipped by 1 base and J by 5 bases, with 8 bases between them. CDR3 nucleotides: TGTGCCAGCAGCCAAGCCCCTAAGACCGGGGAGCTGTTTTTT. Translation gives CASSQAPKTGELFF.

The chain recombines TRBV6-5 with TRBJ2-7, with D perhaps TRBD1 (6 bases). V was clipped by 6 bases and J by 3 bases, with 12 bases between them. CDR1 is MNHEY and CDR2 is SVGAGI in the germline V gene. CDR3 length: 13 amino acids. The CDR3 loop reads CASSQGQFYEQYF. DNA of the CDR3: TGTGCCAGCAGCCAGGGGCAGTTCTACGAGCAGTACTTC.

The genes are TRBV14 and TRBJ1-1; 7 nucleotides agree with TRBD1. This CDR3 region has 18 residues. With V trimmed by 0 bases and J by 6 bases, 16 bases remained unmatched. Germline V gives CDR1 SGHDN, CDR2 FVKESK. The CDR3 protein is CASSQETPRGFRLSEAFF. DNA of the CDR3: TGTGCCAGCAGCCAAGAGACGCCCAGGGGGTTCCGGCTCTCTGAAGCTTTCTTT.

The chain has TRBV6-5 and TRBJ2-7; tentative D call: TRBD1 (6 bases). Germline V lookup: CDR1 MNHEY, CDR2 SVGAGI. V was clipped by 7 bases and J by 5 bases, with 12 bases between them. This CDR3 spans 12 amino acids. The CDR3 sequence is CASTRDTHEQYF. In DNA form, the CDR3 reads TGTGCCAGCACCCGGGACACCCACGAGCAGTACTTC.